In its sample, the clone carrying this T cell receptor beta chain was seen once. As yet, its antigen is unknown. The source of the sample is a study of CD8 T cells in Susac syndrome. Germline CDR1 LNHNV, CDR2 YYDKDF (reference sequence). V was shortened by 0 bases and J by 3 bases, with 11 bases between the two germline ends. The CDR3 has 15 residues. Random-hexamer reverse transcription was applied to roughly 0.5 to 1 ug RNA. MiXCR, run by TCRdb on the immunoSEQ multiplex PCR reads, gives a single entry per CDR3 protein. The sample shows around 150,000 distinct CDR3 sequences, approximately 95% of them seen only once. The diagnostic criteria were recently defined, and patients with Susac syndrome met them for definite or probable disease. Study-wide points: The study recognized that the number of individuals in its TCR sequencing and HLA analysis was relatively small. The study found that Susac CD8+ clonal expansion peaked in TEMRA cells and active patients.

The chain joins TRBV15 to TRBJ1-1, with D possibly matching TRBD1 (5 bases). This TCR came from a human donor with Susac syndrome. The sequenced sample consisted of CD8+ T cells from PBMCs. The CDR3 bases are TGTGCCACCAGCAGAGAATGGGGCAAGGACACTGAAGCTTTCTTT. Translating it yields CATSREWGKDTEAFF.